This paragraph covers one T cell receptor beta chain sequence. Sequenced by immunoSEQ multiplex PCR; TCRdb stores in-frame clones only, minus some. The sample shows 100,000 to 110,000 clones, 92% of them seen only once. The sample originates from a study of T cell changes during pregnancy in multiple sclerosis. Looked up from germline, CDR1 is LGHNA and CDR2 is YSLEER. The CDR3 totals 13 residues. V trimming: 6 bases; J trimming: 4 bases; junction bases outside the gene matches: 2. Sequencing was performed on peripheral blood, taken after pregnancy. The chain links TRBV4-3 to TRBJ2-2; 7 bases are a match to TRBD1. The TCR sequence derives from a female donor with multiple sclerosis, enrolled in a pregnancy study. The CDR3 loop reads CASRRQGTGELFF. CDR3 DNA: TGCGCCAGCAGAAGACAGGGCACCGGGGAGCTGTTTTTT.